This note documents a single TCR beta chain sequence. Study members were between roughly 18 and 89 years old and lived in some 26 US regions. Cohorts were determined from participant-reported clinical history. Recovered Cohort 3 donors showed two negative PCRs, clearance, or symptom resolution. Here immunoSEQ multiplex PCR was the method, and the copy in TCRdb shows in-frame clones only, minus some. The table includes under 250,000 clones, 82% detected once. The source of the sample is a study of blood T cell repertoires in COVID-19. Study in general: The cDNA or gDNA used as material had been derived from T cells, B-cell-depleted T cells, or PBMCs.

The CDR3 consists of 11 residues. Germline lookup yields CDR1 MNHEY and CDR2 SVGAGI. V gave up 6 bases and J gave up 8 bases, with 7 bases separating them. The chain has TRBV6-5 and TRBJ1-4, with D tentatively TRBD1 (5 bases). This clonotype originated in a woman in her fifties or sixties who had recovered from COVID-19. The source material was PBMCs or T cells enriched from blood (not recorded which). CDR3 DNA: TGTGCCAGCAGGGCAGGGGAAAAACTGTTTTTT. Translated, it gives CASRAGEKLFF.